The source of this T cell receptor beta chain is a study of regulatory T cells in long-lasting Graves disease. About the research overall: The antithyroid drugs taken by newly diagnosed Graves' patients had been used for under 3 months.

To make TCR beta libraries, researchers used iRepertoire HTBI primers and Arm-PCR of CDR3 regions. TCRdb fed the multiplex PCR reads into MiXCR, producing one record per CDR3 protein. Among a few hundred thousand distinct CDR3 sequences, around an eighth were seen once, and the ten largest hold over 7.5%. Time point reported: newly diagnosed GD, antithyroid drugs for less than 3 months. Extracted RNA from PBMCs served as the source of the TCR library. This clonotype was seen ten or more times. The CDR3 loop spans 14 amino acids. Germline CDR1 is LNHDA and CDR2 is SQIVND (reference sequence). With 5 bases clipped from V and 0 bases from J, the junction kept 4 bases outside the gene matches. This sample was also put to use in a study of T cells in Graves' hyperthyroidism and ophthalmopathy. That source notes: The study excluded patients with uncontrolled infection, other autoimmune disease, pregnancy or lactation. Most thyroid clonotypes expanded above 0.001 were also detected in blood.

The sequences come from peripheral blood mononuclear cells (PBMCs), collected at new diagnosis, from a patient treated with antithyroid drugs. The sequence came from a man aged 25-45 years with Graves disease. The V gene is TRBV19, the J gene TRBJ2-7; 7 nucleotides align to TRBD2. The CDR3 loop reads CASSESGGSYEQYF. The DNA for the CDR3 is TGTGCCAGTAGTGAGTCGGGAGGCTCCTACGAGCAGTACTTC.